The 22 T cell receptor beta chains in this list originate from one sample, sequenced in a study of cytomegalovirus exposure and HLA in healthy donors (dated 2017 in TCRdb). Library preparation used the immunoSEQ multiplex PCR assay. The multiplex PCR relied on a mix of 60 forward primers for TCR Vbeta segments and 13 reverse primers for TCR Jbeta segments. Held by TCRdb, this immuneACCESS table contains in-frame sequences only and omits some clones. Under half of the omission traces to an unresolved V gene where checked; the cause of the rest is unknown. In all, the sample holds about 52,000 clones, and approximately 72% of those were seen once. Of the sample, around 8.4% falls within the top ten clones. Sequenced input: PBMCs. The receptors derive from a woman aged 45-65 years in good health and CMV-seronegative.

The chain recombines TRBV7-8 with TRBJ2-1; a possible D gene is TRBD2 (6 bases). CDR1 and CDR2 (germline): SGHVS, FQNEAQ. Between the trimmed V and J ends, which lost 4 bases and 7 bases, there was a span of 20 bases. This CDR3 is 16 amino acids long. The CDR3 DNA sequence: TGTGCCAGCAGCTGGACTCCGGGACTGGAGTCAAATGAGCAGTTCTTC. It specifies CASSWTPGLESNEQFF.

The table lists this clone with a few counts. The chain combines TRBV7-9 with TRBJ2-7; D remains ambiguous. The CDR3 is 12 residues long. Germline V CDR1 and CDR2: SEHNR, FQNEAQ (reference sequence). V shed 3 bases and J shed 4 bases, with 7 bases lying between them. Here the CDR3 DNA reads TGTGCCAGCAGCTTTTCCCAGTACGAGCAGTACTTC. It specifies CASSFSQYEQYF.

The chain carries TRBV4-3 and TRBJ2-7; tentatively, D is TRBD2 (6 bases). CDR1 LGHNA and CDR2 YSLEER come from the germline V gene. Trimming left V 2 bases short and J 5 bases short, with 16 bases between. CDR3 size: 15 residues. Here the CDR3 reads CASSQSSGSRDEQYF. The CDR3 DNA reads TGCGCCAGCAGCCAATCCTCCGGGAGTCGGGACGAGCAGTACTTC.

V gene TRBV2 combines with J gene TRBJ2-5; TRBD2 agrees at 7 bases. The CDR3 is 15 residues long. The V gene end was trimmed by 4 bases and the J gene end by 2 bases; junction bases not matched to a gene: 7. Germline CDR1 and CDR2: SNHLY and FYNNEI. The CDR3 loop reads CASSGGLAVQETQYF. In DNA form, the CDR3 reads TGTGCCAGCAGTGGTGGGCTAGCGGTTCAAGAGACCCAGTACTTC.

V is TRBV4-2 and J is TRBJ2-3; 12 nucleotides match TRBD2. This CDR3 comprises 18 residues. CDR1 is LGHNA and CDR2 is YNFKEQ in the germline V gene. Trimming removed 4 bases from V and 5 bases from J; junction bases left unmatched: 13. The CDR3 nucleotides read TGTGCCAGCAGCCTCATCTCCGGACTAGCGGGAATAGGAGATACGCAGTATTTT. This codes for CASSLISGLAGIGDTQYF.

This clone was counted a few times. This rearrangement joins TRBV7-6 to TRBJ1-2; no clear D. The V gene's germline CDR1 is SGHVS and CDR2 FNYEAQ. Deletions cut 0 bases from V and 1 base from J, with 6 bases between. The CDR3 loop spans 14 amino acids. CDR3 nucleotides: TGTGCCAGCAGCTTAGCGGGCAGTAACTATGGCTACACCTTC. Translation: CASSLAGSNYGYTF.

This clone was recorded only once. The chain recombines TRBV6-5 with TRBJ1-2, with 10 positions matching TRBD1. Germline CDR1 reads MNHEY; CDR2 reads SVGAGI. This CDR3 region has 15 residues. After removal of 4 bases from V and 7 bases from J, the junction contained 9 bases not matched to a gene. In DNA form, the CDR3 reads TGTGCCAGCAGTTTCCTGGACAGGGGGTCGGCTGGCTACACCTTC. Encoded protein: CASSFLDRGSAGYTF.

The J gene is TRBJ1-1, the V gene TRBV6-1; 8 bases fit TRBD1. The CDR3 totals 15 residues. The germline CDR1 and CDR2 sequences are MNHNS and SASEGT. V dropped 4 bases and J dropped 3; count of bases not matched to a gene: 7. The CDR3 DNA reads as TGTGCCAGCAGTGCCCACCTGACAGGGGACACTGAAGCTTTCTTT. It codes for CASSAHLTGDTEAFF.

This chain connects TRBV18 to TRBJ2-1, with 13 bases fitting TRBD2. The CDR3 is 17 residues long. Germline V lookup: CDR1 KGHSH, CDR2 LQKENI. Losses at the gene ends were 2 bases for V and 7 bases for J; bases not matched to a gene: 8. CDR3 amino acids: CASSPRTSGGLGNEQFF. In DNA form, the CDR3 reads TGTGCCAGCTCACCAAGGACTAGCGGGGGCCTAGGGAATGAGCAGTTCTTC.

The chain's CDR3 is CASSLGQGSGNEQFF. For the CDR3, the DNA is TGCGCCAGCAGCTTGGGACAGGGGAGTGGCAATGAGCAGTTCTTC. The J gene is TRBJ2-1, the V gene TRBV5-1, with 8 bases that match TRBD1. CDR1 and CDR2 (germline): SGHRS, YFSETQ. V shed 0 bases, J shed 6 bases, and the junction held 5 bases outside the gene matches. The CDR3 runs to 15 residues.

The rearrangement uses TRBV7-9 and TRBJ2-3; no firm D call. Trimming pared 7 bases from V and 6 bases from J, leaving 11 bases between. CDR1 is SEHNR and CDR2 is FQNEAQ in the germline V gene (reference sequence). This CDR3 is built from 12 residues. The CDR3 protein is CASTPHEDTQYF. The CDR3 DNA is TGTGCCAGCACGCCCCATGAGGATACGCAGTATTTT.

The V call is TRBV5-6, the J call TRBJ1-3; D is uncertain. Per germline, CDR1 SGHDT and CDR2 YYEEEE. This CDR3 is 14 amino acids long. The V gene lost 2 bases and the J gene lost 1 base, with 7 bases spanning the gap. CDR3 DNA: TGTGCCAGCAGCTTTTCCCCTTCTGGAAACACCATATATTTT. The encoded protein is CASSFSPSGNTIYF.

This clone was observed a few times. The chain uses TRBV2 and TRBJ2-6, with 8 positions matching TRBD1. V trimming: 2 bases; J trimming: 3 bases; junction bases outside the gene matches: 6. The CDR3 is made up of 17 amino acids. The V gene's germline CDR1 is SNHLY and CDR2 FYNNEI. The chain's CDR3 is CASSERQGAHGANVLTF. CDR3 sequence (DNA): TGTGCCAGCAGTGAAAGGCAGGGGGCTCATGGGGCCAACGTCCTGACTTTC.

The chain uses TRBV28 and TRBJ2-7, with 7 bases aligning to TRBD1. This CDR3 has 13 residues. Trimming took 3 bases from V and 6 from J; bases not matched to a gene: 5. Germline V gives CDR1 MDHEN, CDR2 SYDVKM. The CDR3, as DNA: TGTGCCAGCAGTTTGTCAGGGGGTACCGAGCAGTACTTC. It is translated as CASSLSGGTEQYF.

The V and J genes are TRBV6-1 and TRBJ2-7, with 7 bases aligning to TRBD1. The V gene end was trimmed by 5 bases and the J gene end by 2 bases; junction bases not matched to a gene: 3. Germline values: CDR1 MNHNS, CDR2 SASEGT. The CDR3 runs 13 residues. The CDR3 is CASSFGQAYEQYF. The CDR3 DNA is TGTGCCAGCAGTTTTGGACAGGCCTACGAGCAGTACTTC.

This clone is medium-sized. The chain uses TRBV5-8 and TRBJ2-1; TRBD2 matches at 10 bases. The ends lost 4 bases at V and 6 bases at J; junction bases unmatched: 7. Germline-derived CDR1 and CDR2 are SGHTS and YDEGEE. The CDR3 extends over 15 amino acids. The CDR3 here is CASSPLAGVGNEQFF. DNA of the CDR3: TGTGCCAGCAGCCCTCTAGCGGGAGTTGGCAATGAGCAGTTCTTC.

The chain employs TRBV4-3 and TRBJ2-1; weak D call: TRBD1 (6 bases). There are 18 residues in the CDR3. CDR1 LGHNA and CDR2 YSLEER come from the germline V gene. V lost 4 bases and J lost 2, with 21 bases in between. The CDR3 DNA is TGCGCCAGCAGCCCACAGGGCACCTACAGATCAACCTACAATGAGCAGTTCTTC. Its translation: CASSPQGTYRSTYNEQFF.

The V call is TRBV11-2, the J call TRBJ2-3; no reliable D call. Trimming pared 5 bases from V and 3 bases from J, leaving 9 bases between. CDR3 length: 13 residues. The germline V gene encodes CDR1 SGHAT and CDR2 FQNNGV. The CDR3 protein is CASSLWSTDTQYF. The CDR3 DNA is TGTGCCAGCAGCCTCTGGAGTACAGATACGCAGTATTTT.

The V and J genes are TRBV6-6 and TRBJ2-7; 8 bases agree with TRBD2. The V segment lost 6 bases and the J segment 4 bases; nucleotides outside the gene matches: 5. CDR3 length: 13 amino acids. CDR1 MNHNY and CDR2 SVGAGI come from the germline V gene (reference sequence). CDR3 nucleotides: TGTGCCAGCAGCTCAAGCGGGAGTTACGAGCAGTACTTC. Translating gives CASSSSGSYEQYF.

CDR3: CASSYTAGKETQYF. The CDR3 DNA reads as TGTGCCAGCAGTTATACGGCCGGGAAAGAGACCCAGTACTTC. The chain is built from TRBV6-5 and TRBJ2-5, with a possible D match to TRBD2 (5 bases). The germline V gene has CDR1 MNHEY and CDR2 SVGAGI. There are 14 residues in the CDR3. V was shortened by 3 bases and J by 3 bases, with 11 bases between the two germline ends.

The chain combines TRBV7-2 with TRBJ1-2, with D perhaps TRBD1 (5 bases). The V end lost 2 bases, the J end lost 2 bases, and 9 bases lay between the germline ends. The length of the CDR3 is 14 residues. CDR1 and CDR2 from the germline V gene are SGHTA and FQGNSA. CDR3 sequence (DNA): TGTGCCAGCAGCTTATCGTCAGGGAACTATGGCTACACCTTC. Amino acid sequence: CASSLSSGNYGYTF. Looking up the rest from reference TRBV7-2 and TRBJ1-2 gives the full variable domain: GAGVSQSPSNKVTEKGKDVELRCDPISGHTALYWYRQSLGQGLEFLIYFQGNSAPDKSGLPSDRFSAERTGGSVSTLTIQRTQQEDSAVYLCASSLSSGNYGYTFGSGTRLTVV.

The rearrangement links TRBV30 to TRBJ1-4; a weak D match, TRBD1 (6 bases). V gave up 5 bases and J gave up 3 bases, with 13 bases separating them. The CDR3 extends over 14 amino acids. Germline CDR1 GTSNPN, CDR2 SVGIG (reference sequence). CDR3 amino acids: CAWGQQGSNEKLFF. Here the CDR3 DNA reads TGTGCCTGGGGGCAACAGGGTTCTAATGAAAAACTGTTTTTT.